This passage covers 16 T cell receptor beta chains from one sample sequenced in a study of cytomegalovirus exposure and HLA in healthy donors. Only in-frame clones appear in the TCRdb table, and some are missing; sequencing was by immunoSEQ multiplex PCR. The profile shows under 300,000 clones, about 90% of them singletons. What was sequenced was PBMCs. Source of these receptors: a young woman in good health and CMV-seronegative.

This clone was seen once. The chain employs TRBV25-1 and TRBJ2-1; TRBD1 might be the D (6 bases). Trimming removed 6 bases at V and 9 bases at J, with 15 bases between. CDR1 is MGHDK, CDR2 SYGVNS, per germline. The CDR3 is 13 amino acids. The CDR3 sequence is CASRDSIGPEQFF. The CDR3 nucleotides read TGTGCCAGCAGGGACAGTATCGGGCCTGAGCAGTTCTTC.

The chain is built from TRBV28 and TRBJ2-7; 8 bases agree with TRBD1. The CDR3 runs to 14 residues. Germline CDR1 MDHEN, CDR2 SYDVKM. With V trimmed by 5 bases and J by 5 bases, 8 bases remained unmatched. CDR3 region: CASSRTGHNDEQYF. DNA for the CDR3: TGTGCCAGCAGTCGGACAGGGCATAACGACGAGCAGTACTTC.

The chain is built from TRBV20-1 and TRBJ2-7; D unresolved. CDR1 DFQATT and CDR2 SNEGSKA come from the germline V gene (reference sequence). The CDR3 covers 10 residues. Deletions cut 0 bases from V and 7 bases from J, with 4 bases between. The CDR3 nucleotides read TGCAGTGCTAGAGACGGGGAGCAGTACGTC. This codes for CSARDGEQYV.

V gene TRBV5-1 combines with J gene TRBJ1-2; 8 bases match TRBD1. V lost 9 bases, J lost 4 bases, and 8 bases stayed unmatched. Germline V CDR1 and CDR2: SGHRS, YFSETQ. There are 13 residues in the CDR3. The CDR3 DNA is TGCGCCATCCTCCCCGACAGGGGCTATGGCTACACCTTC. This translates into CAILPDRGYGYTF.

This clone appeared once. This sequence joins TRBV15 and TRBJ1-5, with 8 bases aligning to TRBD1. The CDR3 totals 14 residues. Per the germline V gene, CDR1 is LNHNV and CDR2 is YYDKDF (reference sequence). V dropped 3 bases and J dropped 4; count of bases not matched to a gene: 2. The CDR3, as DNA: TGTGCCACCAGCAGGACAGGGGATAATCAGCCCCAGCATTTT. It codes for CATSRTGDNQPQHF.

This chain uses TRBV7-9 with TRBJ2-5, with 7 bases aligning to TRBD1. Germline CDR1 reads SEHNR; CDR2 reads FQNEAQ (reference sequence). This CDR3 contains 18 residues. With V trimmed by 2 bases and J by 1 base, 13 bases remained unmatched. The CDR3: CASSLRGIRDSFQETQYF. CDR3 coding DNA: TGTGCCAGCAGCTTAAGAGGGATTCGGGACAGCTTCCAAGAGACCCAGTACTTC.

The chain uses TRBV5-1 and TRBJ2-7; 10 bases are a match to TRBD1. Germline CDR1 reads SGHRS; CDR2 reads YFSETQ. V gave up 4 bases and J gave up 3 bases; unmatched junction bases: 7. The CDR3 consists of 15 residues. The CDR3 reads CASSPRQGANYEQYF. In DNA, the CDR3 is TGCGCCAGCAGCCCCCGACAGGGGGCCAACTACGAGCAGTACTTC.

This chain connects TRBV2 to TRBJ2-3, with D tentatively TRBD2 (6 bases). From germline, CDR1 is SNHLY and CDR2 FYNNEI. This CDR3 region has 17 residues. With 7 bases removed from V and 11 bases from J, the gap between germline ends came to 31 bases. CDR3 bases: TGTGCCAGCAAGGGCCTAGCGCAGCAGCGTACGGCTCGGGGGCAGTATTTT. This sequence encodes CASKGLAQQRTARGQYF.

The V gene is TRBV5-1, the J gene TRBJ2-2; D remains unclear. The germline CDR1 and CDR2 sequences are SGHRS and YFSETQ. V was trimmed by 4 bases and J by 0 bases, leaving 13 bases between them. The CDR3 runs 16 residues. This chain's CDR3 is CASSPTKNANTGELFF. The CDR3, as DNA: TGCGCCAGCAGCCCCACAAAAAACGCGAACACCGGGGAGCTGTTTTTT. Full variable domain (remainder filled in from reference TRBV5-1 and TRBJ2-2): KAGVTQTPRYLIKTRGQQVTLSCSPISGHRSVSWYQQTPGQGLQFLFEYFSETQRNKGNFPGRFSGRQFSNSRSEMNVSTLELGDSALYLCASSPTKNANTGELFFGEGSRLTVL.

The rearrangement links TRBV2 to TRBJ2-1; D is unclear. Trimming stripped 2 bases from V and 0 bases from J, with 8 bases between. This CDR3 has 15 amino acids. Germline V CDR1 and CDR2: SNHLY, FYNNEI. DNA for the CDR3: TGTGCCAGCAGTGAATGGGCTGGCTCCTACAATGAGCAGTTCTTC. It encodes CASSEWAGSYNEQFF.

The chain employs TRBV27 and TRBJ1-2; TRBD1 matches at 7 bases. This CDR3 is 17 amino acids long. Germline V CDR1 and CDR2: MNHEY, SMNVEV (reference sequence). With V trimmed by 7 bases and J by 3 bases, 17 bases remained unmatched. CDR3 residues: CASKVASRGSDYYGYTF. The CDR3, as DNA: TGTGCCAGCAAGGTAGCTAGCAGGGGGTCGGACTACTATGGCTACACCTTC.

This clone was recorded only once. The gene calls are TRBV18 and TRBJ1-5; 9 positions match TRBD1. Looked up from germline, CDR1 is KGHSH and CDR2 is LQKENI. The V gene end was trimmed by 4 bases and the J gene end by 3 bases; junction bases not matched to a gene: 4. The CDR3 contains 15 residues. The CDR3: CASSRGQGSNQPQHF. CDR3 bases: TGTGCCAGCTCACGAGGACAGGGGTCCAATCAGCCCCAGCATTTT.

The chain uses TRBV19 and TRBJ1-1, with D maybe TRBD1 (6 bases). CDR1 and CDR2 from the germline V gene are LNHDA and SQIVND (reference sequence). This CDR3 is 14 amino acids long. The V end lost 10 bases, the J end lost 1 base, and 16 bases lay between the germline ends. The CDR3 here is CATKWGQRNTEAFF. The CDR3 DNA follows: TGTGCCACCAAATGGGGGCAGAGGAACACTGAAGCTTTCTTT.

The chain recombines TRBV19 with TRBJ2-3, with 7 nucleotides matching TRBD2. This CDR3 comprises 15 residues. Germline V lookup: CDR1 LNHDA, CDR2 SQIVND (reference sequence). V lost 7 bases to trimming and J lost 0 bases; unmatched junction nucleotides: 7. The CDR3 is CASTSGTTSTDTQYF. The CDR3 DNA reads TGTGCCAGTACCTCCGGGACTACCAGCACAGATACGCAGTATTTT.

V is TRBV4-1 and J is TRBJ2-1; 7 bases align to TRBD1. Germline lookup yields CDR1 MGHRA and CDR2 YSYEKL. With V trimmed by 0 bases and J by 4 bases, 6 bases remained unmatched. There are 16 residues in the CDR3. CDR3 nucleotides: TGCGCCAGCAGCCAAGATAGGACAGGAAAATACAATGAGCAGTTCTTC. This gives the protein CASSQDRTGKYNEQFF.

The rearrangement uses TRBV30 and TRBJ1-2; 10 bases fit TRBD1. Trimming at V came to 4 bases and at J to 8 bases, leaving 7 bases not matched to a gene. There are 13 residues in the CDR3. Germline CDR1 reads GTSNPN; CDR2 reads SVGIG (reference sequence). The CDR3, as DNA: TGTGCCTGGACCACCGGGACAGGGGACGGCTACACCTTC. Its translation: CAWTTGTGDGYTF.